This TCR beta chain was recorded in a study of T cells in Graves' hyperthyroidism and ophthalmopathy. The TCR beta CDR3 regions underwent amplification using RNA transcripts as the source. HTBI primers drove first-round RT-PCR of the TCR CDR3. Via MiXCR, TCRdb re-called the multiplex PCR reads, giving one row per CDR3 protein. The sample consists of about 620,000 distinct CDR3 sequences, around 15% of them appearing once. The CDR3 runs to 14 residues. V shed 8 bases and J shed 4 bases, with 18 bases lying between them. CDR1 and CDR2 (germline): SGHDT, YYEEEE. This clonotype has a count of ten or more. The J gene is TRBJ1-2, the V gene TRBV5-6, with TRBD1 as a possible D gene (6 bases). The sequenced sample consisted of blood. The source is a woman aged 30 to 39 with Graves' hyperthyroidism. CDR3 loop: CASDGPGTPYGYTF. The CDR3 DNA is TGTGCCAGTGACGGACCCGGGACACCCTATGGCTACACCTTC.